This T cell receptor (beta chain) was sequenced during a study of T cells in Graves' hyperthyroidism and ophthalmopathy. Study background: Specimen type is peripheral blood, collected at initial diagnosis prior to any treatment. General study results and limits: In simple terms, a model built on 13 V-J features told ophthalmopathy apart from stable hyperthyroidism. Model-based prediction identified ophthalmopathy a median 6.5 months prior to its onset.

In regard to this clonotype: The antigen is undetermined.

RNA transcripts gave rise to amplified TCR beta CDR3 regions. First-round RT-PCR of the TCR CDR3 relied on the HTBI primer set. TCRdb recomputed calls from the multiplex PCR reads with MiXCR, one row per CDR3 protein. Of 280,000 or so distinct CDR3 sequences detected, less than 30% appear once; the ten largest clones hold approximately 30%. The germline V gene encodes CDR1 MNHEY and CDR2 SMNVEV (reference sequence). The CDR3 spans 15 residues. V was cut by 5 bases and J by 3 bases, with 16 bases left in between. Newly diagnosed hyperthyroidism, duration under 2 months, in patients aged 18 to 65. The source material was blood. The source is a middle-aged man with Graves' hyperthyroidism that later progressed to Graves' ophthalmopathy. This chain uses TRBV27 with TRBJ1-1; no clear D. CDR3: CASSPSRLLDTEAFF. DNA of the CDR3: TGTGCCAGCAGTCCAAGCCGCCTTCTGGACACTGAAGCTTTCTTT.